Below, 15 T cell receptor beta chains from the same sample are listed, as sequenced in a study of T cells expressing NK-cell markers. From the 5' RACE reads, TCRdb lists one entry per CDR3 protein and no DNA. The listing contains approximately 110,000 distinct CDR3 sequences. The sequencing input was blood T cells: a sorted CD56 or NKG2C T cell subset, CD4+ or CD8+ T cells, or bulk PBMC T cells (not recorded which). The receptors derive from a woman aged 18 to 69 in good health.

This sequence joins TRBV4-3 and TRBJ2-3; there is no DNA to check the TCRdb D call of TRBD1. The CDR3 runs to 15 residues. CDR1 is LGHNA, CDR2 YSLEER, per germline. This CDR3 reads CASSQEDRGTDTQYF.

V is TRBV7-9 and J is TRBJ1-3. Germline-derived CDR1 and CDR2 are SEHNR and FQNEAQ (reference sequence). The CDR3 is 13 amino acids. This CDR3 reads CASGTGAGNTIYF.

The V gene is TRBV4-1, the J gene TRBJ2-3; the D gene TCRdb calls, TRBD1, cannot be checked with no DNA. Germline CDR1 MGHRA, CDR2 YSYEKL. This CDR3 comprises 15 residues. Here the CDR3 reads CASSPGQGLTDTQYF.

The J gene is TRBJ2-7, the V gene TRBV20-1; TCRdb reports TRBD1, a call that lacks DNA to check it against. CDR3 length: 14 amino acids. The germline CDR1 and CDR2 sequences are DFQATT and SNEGSKA (reference sequence). The CDR3 loop is CSARVRDGGYEQYF.

The chain is built from TRBV6-2 or TRBV6-3 and TRBJ2-1; TCRdb selects TRBD1, and the lack of DNA leaves this call unchecked. Per the germline V gene, CDR1 is MNHEY and CDR2 is SVGEGT. The CDR3 has 12 amino acids. The CDR3 loop reads CAIATLASEQFF.

The chain employs TRBV5-6 and TRBJ1-1. The CDR3 covers 12 residues. The germline V gene has CDR1 SGHDT and CDR2 YYEEEE. CDR3 amino acids: CASSSWTSEAFF.

This sequence joins TRBV20-1 and TRBJ1-1. The CDR3 is 15 amino acids. Germline-derived CDR1 and CDR2 are DFQATT and SNEGSKA (reference sequence). The CDR3 sequence: CSASRLGEMNTEAFF.

The chain is built from TRBV7-2 and TRBJ1-6. CDR1 and CDR2 from the germline V gene are SGHTA and FQGNSA. The CDR3 has 16 amino acids. The CDR3 here is CASSLGRSSYNSPLHF. Full variable domain (outside the CDR3, taken from reference TRBV7-2 and TRBJ1-6): GAGVSQSPSNKVTEKGKDVELRCDPISGHTALYWYRQSLGQGLEFLIYFQGNSAPDKSGLPSDRFSAERTGGSVSTLTIQRTQQEDSAVYLCASSLGRSSYNSPLHFGNGTRLTVT.

V gene TRBV4-3 combines with J gene TRBJ2-1; TCRdb names TRBD1, which stays unverified in the absence of DNA. Per the germline V gene, CDR1 is LGHNA and CDR2 is YSLEER. This CDR3 region has 16 residues. The CDR3 is CASSQAAGGTGNEQFF.

The chain recombines TRBV20-1 with TRBJ2-7. CDR3 length: 12 residues. The germline V gene encodes CDR1 DFQATT and CDR2 SNEGSKA (reference sequence). The CDR3 loop is CSAGVGVYEQYF.

The rearrangement joins TRBV7-3 to TRBJ2-1; TCRdb outputs TRBD1, but without DNA this stays unchecked. The CDR3 loop spans 13 amino acids. Germline V gives CDR1 SGHTA, CDR2 FQGTGA. CDR3 sequence: CASSLIGGNEQFF.

The J gene is TRBJ2-7, the V gene TRBV27; TCRdb reports TRBD1, a call that lacks DNA to check it against. The CDR3 spans 14 residues. Germline assignment: CDR1 MNHEY and CDR2 SMNVEV (reference sequence). The CDR3 reads CASSWSGGTYEQYF.

The chain is built from TRBV5-4 and TRBJ2-5; TCRdb returns TRBD1, unconfirmable since there is no DNA. The germline V gene has CDR1 SGHNT and CDR2 YYREEE (reference sequence). CDR3 length equals 14 residues. The CDR3 loop reads CASRGQGARETQYF.

The V gene is TRBV6-2 or TRBV6-3, the J gene TRBJ2-2; no DNA is available, so the TRBD1 call from TCRdb remains unchecked. The CDR3 extends over 14 amino acids. Germline-derived CDR1 and CDR2 are MNHEY and SVGEGT. The CDR3 region is CASSSGVEAGELFF.

V usage is TRBV7-2 and J usage is TRBJ1-2; the TCRdb call, TRBD1, lacks DNA for checking. Germline CDR1 and CDR2: SGHTA and FQGNSA. The CDR3 totals 14 residues. The CDR3 region is CASSLVGGSYGYTF.